The 7 T cell receptor beta chains in this list originate from one sample, sequenced in a study of blood T cells in healthy people across ages. Through a sample-barcoded 5' primer and a J-beta primer mix, a second PCR was run for roughly 6 to 12 cycles. TCRdb ran MiXCR on the 5' RACE reads and lists one entry per CDR3 protein. Of about 570,000 distinct CDR3 sequences in the sample, roughly 29% were seen once. The sequencing sample was made of blood. All receptors derive from a woman aged 70 to 79 in good health.

This clonotype was counted only a few times. The chain links TRBV5-1 to TRBJ2-1; possibly TRBD1 for D (6 bases). Germline V gene data show CDR1 as SGHRS and CDR2 as YFSETQ. V was trimmed by 5 bases and J by 6 bases, leaving 15 bases between them. The CDR3 loop spans 14 amino acids. The CDR3, as DNA: TGCGCCAGCAGAGGGGACATAACGAGCAATGAGCAGTTCTTC. Translation: CASRGDITSNEQFF.

This chain connects TRBV6-6 to TRBJ1-5; TRBD1 matches 7 bases. The CDR3 sequence is 14 residues long. Germline loops: CDR1 MNHNY, CDR2 SVGAGI (reference sequence). After removal of 6 bases from V and 4 bases from J, the junction contained 6 bases not matched to a gene. The CDR3 DNA sequence: TGTGCCAGCAGGGCAACAGGGGCGAATCAGCCCCAGCATTTT. Its translation is CASRATGANQPQHF.

This clonotype was observed a few times. The J gene is TRBJ2-5, the V gene TRBV20-1; TRBD1 matches 7 bases. In germline, CDR1 is DFQATT, CDR2 SNEGSKA (reference sequence). V was clipped by 5 bases and J by 0 bases; unmatched bases: 6. This CDR3 is 14 amino acids long. The CDR3 here is CSAAGTAYQETQYF. CDR3 in DNA: TGCAGTGCTGCCGGGACAGCGTACCAAGAGACCCAGTACTTC.

This clonotype was detected a few times. The rearrangement joins TRBV29-1 to TRBJ2-3; possibly TRBD1 for D (6 bases). Germline V lookup: CDR1 SQVTM, CDR2 ANQGSEA. The CDR3 is 13 residues long. V was trimmed by 7 bases and J by 3 bases, leaving 14 bases between them. Here the CDR3 reads CSALRGPTDTQYF. The CDR3 DNA is TGCAGCGCGCTCAGGGGTCCAACAGATACGCAGTATTTT.

This clonotype was detected a few times. The CDR3 here is CAGTDREGSAKNIQYF. The CDR3 DNA is TGTGCCGGTACAGACAGGGAAGGGTCAGCCAAAAACATTCAGTACTTC. This chain uses TRBV2 with TRBJ2-4; 7 bases align to TRBD1. Trimming removed 11 bases from V and 0 bases from J; junction bases left unmatched: 13. Germline V gene lookup returns CDR1 SNHLY and CDR2 FYNNEI. CDR3 length equals 16 residues. Supplemented by reference TRBV2 and TRBJ2-4, the full variable domain reads EPEVTQTPSHQVTQMGQEVILRCVPISNHLYFYWYRQILGQKVEFLVSFYNNEISEKSEIFDDQFSVERPDGSNFTLKIRSTKLEDSAMYFCAGTDREGSAKNIQYFGAGTRLSVL.

In this sample, this clonotype turned up a few times. This chain uses TRBV4-3 with TRBJ1-5; 8 bases are shared with TRBD1. The CDR3 length is 14 residues. V dropped 3 bases and J dropped 6; count of bases not matched to a gene: 4. Germline V gene sequence: CDR1 LGHNA, CDR2 YSLEER. The DNA of the CDR3 is TGCGCCAGCAGCCAGGACAGGGTGACTCAGCCCCAGCATTTT. Protein sequence: CASSQDRVTQPQHF.

This clonotype was recorded a few times. The V call is TRBV28, the J call TRBJ2-7, with no clear D. This CDR3 is 14 amino acids long. CDR1 and CDR2 from the germline V gene are MDHEN and SYDVKM. V was cut by 2 bases and J by 3 bases, with 11 bases left in between. The CDR3 loop reads CASSLPGPLYEQYF. DNA for the CDR3: TGTGCCAGCAGTTTACCGGGTCCCCTCTACGAGCAGTACTTC.